The source of this T cell receptor beta chain is a study of tumor-infiltrating lymphocytes in glioblastoma multiforme. Points on this clonotype: Its matching antigen is unknown. One end of the junction does not line up with germline, which may come from a read error.

This CDR3 has 15 amino acids. CDR1 is SGHAT and CDR2 is FQNNGV in the germline V gene. Whole-study findings and limits: Functional subtype sorting of these T cells was not performed.

TCR beta libraries were built from RNA through three nested multiplex PCR rounds using modified ARM-PCR. No unique molecular identifiers were described for these TCRB libraries. MiXCR, run by TCRdb on the multiplex PCR reads, gives a single entry per CDR3 protein. The sample has around 15,000 distinct CDR3 sequences, roughly 70% seen once. This TCR was sampled from a male donor with glioblastoma. This chain links TRBV11-2 with TRBJ2-7, with D possibly being TRBD2 (5 bases). The specimen sequenced was brain tumor tissue. In DNA form, the CDR3 reads TGTGTCAGCAGCCTCACAACCTCTAGCACAGATACGCAGTACTTC. Its translation: CVSSLTTSSTDTQYF.